The sequence of this T cell receptor beta chain was determined in a study of T cell responses to AZD1222 COVID-19 vaccine. Some clones are missing from TCRdb's copy, which holds only in-frame ones; the method was immunoSEQ multiplex PCR. The sample lists 120,000 or so clones; roughly 91% were seen once. Overall study findings and caveats: Targets within unmutated variant regions were reportedly found for nearly half of spike-specific TCRs.

As concerns this clone: Its antigen is undetermined.

Germline CDR1 MNHEY, CDR2 SVGAGI. The V end lost 5 bases, the J end lost 7 bases, and 21 bases lay between the germline ends. The CDR3 totals 15 residues. This receptor was taken from an adult who received the AZD1222 COVID-19 vaccine. Sequenced material: peripheral blood, taken 28 days after the second AZD1222 dose. This chain uses TRBV6-5 with TRBJ2-7, with no clear D. CDR3 amino acids: CASSSPGWATDEQYF. The CDR3 nucleotides are TGTGCCAGCAGTAGCCCCGGGTGGGCAACTGATGAGCAGTACTTC.